This entry is about one TCR beta chain. The antigen is undetermined. This record belongs to a study of cytomegalovirus exposure and HLA in healthy donors. Notes on the study in general: High sensitivity and specificity were reportedly achieved when the classifier diagnosed cytomegalovirus status. A few chains tied to CMV proved CMV antigen-specific in vitro.

Primers for the PCR totalled 60 Vbeta and 13 Jbeta. Authors' methods: Roughly 11 million shared chains were among around 80 million unique TCR beta chains counted in a later analysis. Libraries were prepared by immunoSEQ multiplex PCR; TCRdb keeps only in-frame clonotypes and omits some of them. V and J calls and clone size are those listed in that table; D and trimming were worked out from the DNA. The sample lists roughly 58,000 clones; roughly 80% were seen once. The CDR3 has 13 residues. Germline CDR1 is MNHNS and CDR2 is SASEGT. Deletions cut 10 bases from V and 1 base from J, with 13 bases between.

The chain has TRBV6-1 and TRBJ1-1, with D unclear. The sequencing sample was made of PBMCs. The receptor was isolated from a woman aged 35 to 49 in good health and CMV-seronegative. CDR3 loop: CATSDRRNTEAFF. Here the CDR3 DNA reads TGTGCCACCTCAGACCGGAGGAACACTGAAGCTTTCTTT.